The 27 T cell receptor beta chains in this list originate from one sample, sequenced in a study of T cell changes during pregnancy in multiple sclerosis. Measured with immunoSEQ multiplex PCR; TCRdb has only the in-frame clones, and not every one. Among 33,000 or so clones listed, almost 95% were seen once. The specimen comprised CD4+ T cells from peripheral blood mononuclear cells, sampled in the third trimester of pregnancy. The receptors come from a female donor in good health, enrolled as a control in a pregnancy study.

The chain couples TRBV6-5 to TRBJ1-2; D is uncertain. Between the trimmed V and J ends, which lost 5 bases and 4 bases, there was a span of 11 bases. The germline gives CDR1 MNHEY, CDR2 SVGAGI. CDR3 length equals 13 residues. Here the CDR3 DNA reads TGTGCCAGCAGTCCTACGACAACCTATGGCTACACCTTC. It specifies CASSPTTTYGYTF.

The chain couples TRBV5-8 to TRBJ2-3; perhaps TRBD1 as D (6 bases). The CDR3 consists of 15 residues. CDR1 SGHTS and CDR2 YDEGEE come from the germline V gene. Trimming took off 0 bases at V and 2 bases at J, with 10 bases between the two ends. The CDR3 region is CASSLVGQLTDTQYF. CDR3 DNA sequence: TGTGCCAGCAGCTTGGTAGGACAGCTCACAGATACGCAGTATTTT.

This chain links TRBV6-5 with TRBJ2-7; 7 bases agree with TRBD2. The CDR3 is 13 amino acids. Unmatched junction bases numbered 6, after V lost 7 bases and J lost 3 bases. The V gene's germline CDR1 is MNHEY and CDR2 SVGAGI. CDR3 sequence reads: CASINSGGYEQYF. For the CDR3, the DNA is TGTGCCAGCATCAACTCGGGGGGCTACGAGCAGTACTTC.

The CDR3 loop reads CASSQEAGAVNYGYTF. The DNA of the CDR3 is TGTGCCAGCAGCCAAGAGGCAGGGGCGGTTAACTATGGCTACACCTTC. The rearrangement uses TRBV4-2 and TRBJ1-2, with D perhaps TRBD1 (6 bases). The CDR3 is 16 residues long. Germline lookup yields CDR1 LGHNA and CDR2 YNFKEQ. Trimming pared 0 bases from V and 1 base from J, leaving 12 bases between.

The rearrangement joins TRBV4-3 to TRBJ1-1; 7 bases are shared with TRBD1. Germline CDR1 is LGHNA and CDR2 is YSLEER. This CDR3 spans 15 amino acids. With V trimmed by 3 bases and J by 5 bases, 9 bases remained unmatched. CDR3: CASSQLRQGGTEAFF. The CDR3 DNA sequence: TGCGCCAGCAGCCAGTTAAGACAGGGTGGGACTGAAGCTTTCTTT.

The chain combines TRBV7-3 with TRBJ1-1; D is possibly TRBD1 (6 bases). V was cut by 5 bases and J by 1 base, with 8 bases left in between. The CDR3 is 13 residues long. Germline V lookup: CDR1 SGHTA, CDR2 FQGTGA. The CDR3 reads CASSPQGNTEAFF. The CDR3 DNA sequence: TGTGCCAGCAGCCCACAGGGGAACACTGAAGCTTTCTTT.

This chain connects TRBV2 to TRBJ1-5, with 7 bases fitting TRBD1. CDR1 and CDR2 (germline): SNHLY, FYNNEI. V lost 6 bases and J lost 5; bases outside the gene matches: 4. The CDR3 length is 13 residues. CDR3 sequence: CASRATGDQPQHF. The CDR3 region has the DNA TGTGCCAGCAGGGCCACAGGGGATCAGCCCCAGCATTTT.

This chain connects TRBV4-3 to TRBJ2-3; D gene ambiguous. Per germline, CDR1 LGHNA and CDR2 YSLEER. The V end was cut by 0 bases, the J end by 8 bases, with 9 bases between. This CDR3 spans 13 amino acids. CDR3 loop: CASSQDKEATQYF. CDR3 coding DNA: TGCGCCAGCAGCCAAGATAAAGAGGCTACGCAGTATTTT.

This clone was counted once. The chain is built from TRBV28 and TRBJ1-4; D gene ambiguous. Per germline, CDR1 MDHEN and CDR2 SYDVKM. V shed 3 bases and J shed 6 bases, with 11 bases lying between them. The CDR3 sequence is 14 residues long. As DNA, the CDR3 is TGTGCCAGCAGTTTCGGTGGAGGGTATGAAAAACTGTTTTTT. Its protein is CASSFGGGYEKLFF.

The chain carries TRBV2 and TRBJ2-7; possible D gene TRBD1, 6 bases. Germline CDR1 reads SNHLY; CDR2 reads FYNNEI. Trimming took 7 bases from V and 3 from J, leaving 7 bases between them. CDR3 size: 11 residues. CDR3 loop: CASIQGYEQYF. The CDR3, as DNA: TGTGCCAGCATACAGGGCTACGAGCAGTACTTC.

The chain uses TRBV29-1 and TRBJ2-5; tentative D call: TRBD2 (5 bases). The V end lost 4 bases, the J end lost 5 bases, and 11 bases lay between the germline ends. Germline CDR1 and CDR2: SQVTM and ANQGSEA. This CDR3 contains 12 residues. The CDR3 coding sequence is TGCAGCGTTGTGGCCCCGGGGGAGACCCAGTACTTC. This translates into CSVVAPGETQYF.

V and J are TRBV7-2 and TRBJ2-2; D is perhaps TRBD2 (6 bases). Germline V gives CDR1 SGHTA, CDR2 FQGNSA. The length of the CDR3 is 15 residues. V lost 5 bases and J lost 0, with 10 bases in between. DNA for the CDR3: TGTGCCAGCAGCCCGTGGGGGGCGAACACCGGGGAGCTGTTTTTT. This encodes CASSPWGANTGELFF.

This clone turned up a few times. CDR3 nucleotide sequence: TGTGCCAGCACCCCATGGACAGGGTATGAAGCTTTCTTT. Its protein is CASTPWTGYEAFF. The rearrangement joins TRBV2 to TRBJ1-1; 8 positions match TRBD1. This CDR3 comprises 13 residues. The ends lost 7 bases at V and 7 bases at J; junction bases unmatched: 8. Germline values: CDR1 SNHLY, CDR2 FYNNEI.

J is TRBJ1-1 and V is TRBV5-1; TRBD1 aligns across 8 bases. The CDR3 has 15 amino acids. Unmatched junction bases numbered 5, after V lost 0 bases and J lost 4 bases. Germline V gene sequence: CDR1 SGHRS, CDR2 YFSETQ. The CDR3 sequence is CASSLGQGRVTEAFF. The CDR3 coding sequence is TGCGCCAGCAGCTTGGGACAGGGGCGCGTCACTGAAGCTTTCTTT.

The chain couples TRBV11-1 to TRBJ1-1; D unclear. V was pared by 6 bases and J by 0 bases, with 8 bases between. CDR3 size: 13 residues. CDR1 and CDR2 (germline): SGHAT, FQDESV (reference sequence). The CDR3 nucleotides are TGTGCCAGCAGGCGCCAAATGAACACTGAAGCTTTCTTT. Translation: CASRRQMNTEAFF.

The chain links TRBV5-5 to TRBJ1-6, with 7 bases lining up with TRBD1. CDR3 size: 18 residues. The V segment lost 0 bases and the J segment 7 bases; nucleotides outside the gene matches: 13. Per germline, CDR1 SGHKS and CDR2 YYEKEE (reference sequence). The CDR3 sequence: CASSLAGRGQGWNSPLHF. CDR3 coding DNA: TGTGCCAGCAGCTTGGCCGGAAGGGGGCAAGGCTGGAATTCACCCCTCCACTTT.

The chain recombines TRBV14 with TRBJ1-6; D gene uncertain. Deletions cut 2 bases from V and 4 bases from J, with 9 bases between. This CDR3 is 15 amino acids long. CDR1 is SGHDN, CDR2 FVKESK, per germline. For the CDR3, the DNA is TGTGCCAGCAGCCAACAGCCGGGTTATAATTCACCCCTCCACTTT. Translated: CASSQQPGYNSPLHF.

This rearrangement joins TRBV7-2 to TRBJ1-1, with D unclear. The germline gives CDR1 SGHTA, CDR2 FQGNSA. Trimming stripped 1 base from V and 6 bases from J, with 12 bases between. The CDR3 covers 14 residues. CDR3 amino acids: CASSLDPGTAEAFF. As DNA, the CDR3 is TGTGCCAGCAGCTTAGACCCAGGAACTGCTGAAGCTTTCTTT.

The chain recombines TRBV30 with TRBJ1-2; 11 bases map to TRBD1. There are 17 residues in the CDR3. V trimming: 4 bases; J trimming: 4 bases; junction bases outside the gene matches: 14. Germline loops: CDR1 GTSNPN, CDR2 SVGIG (reference sequence). The CDR3, as DNA: TGTGCCTGGAATAAAAACCCGGGACAGGGGGTTCTCTATGGCTACACCTTC. It encodes CAWNKNPGQGVLYGYTF. The full variable domain, in which reference TRBV30 and TRBJ1-2 provide the parts outside the CDR3, is SQTIHQWPATLVQPVGSPLSLECTVEGTSNPNLYWYRQAAGRGLQLLFYSVGIGQISSEVPQNLSASRPQDRQFILSSKKLLLSDSGFYLCAWNKNPGQGVLYGYTFGSGTRLTVV.

The V call is TRBV18, the J call TRBJ2-4; the D gene is possibly TRBD2 (5 bases). This CDR3 is 13 amino acids long. Germline loops: CDR1 KGHSH, CDR2 LQKENI. V gave up 0 bases and J gave up 8 bases, with 8 bases separating them. The CDR3 DNA reads TGTGCCAGCTCACCACCTAGCGTTGACATTCAGTACTTC. Its translation is CASSPPSVDIQYF.

The chain has TRBV7-3 and TRBJ2-1; no clear D gene. The CDR3 loop spans 14 amino acids. Trimming pared 1 base from V and 10 bases from J, leaving 14 bases between. From germline, CDR1 is SGHTA and CDR2 FQGTGA. This chain's CDR3 is CASSLSGSAYEQFF. The DNA of the CDR3 is TGTGCCAGCAGCTTAAGCGGCAGCGCCTACGAGCAGTTCTTC.

This chain uses TRBV6-5 with TRBJ2-7, with D perhaps TRBD1 (6 bases). This CDR3 is built from 15 residues. Germline values: CDR1 MNHEY, CDR2 SVGAGI. V lost 6 bases and J 4 bases, leaving 19 bases between the germline ends. The CDR3 loop reads CASRRKQGVLYEQYF. The DNA for the CDR3 is TGTGCCAGCAGACGAAAACAGGGCGTCCTTTACGAGCAGTACTTC.

The chain couples TRBV30 to TRBJ2-1; 10 bases line up with TRBD2. Germline V gene data show CDR1 as GTSNPN and CDR2 as SVGIG (reference sequence). V was clipped by 5 bases and J by 7 bases; unmatched bases: 14. The CDR3 has 16 amino acids. The CDR3: CAWGQISGGAGNEQFF. CDR3 bases: TGTGCCTGGGGACAGATAAGCGGGGGGGCCGGGAATGAGCAGTTCTTC.

The chain uses TRBV5-1 and TRBJ2-1; 11 bases are a match to TRBD2. Germline CDR1 and CDR2: SGHRS and YFSETQ. Germline trimming cut 4 bases from V and 7 bases from J; bases unmatched to any gene: 7. This CDR3 region has 15 residues. CDR3: CASSRSGGAVNEQFF. The CDR3 DNA sequence: TGCGCCAGCAGCCGTAGCGGGGGGGCCGTAAATGAGCAGTTCTTC.

The chain recombines TRBV6-4 with TRBJ2-1; the match to TRBD1 covers 10 bases. The ends lost 3 bases at V and 10 bases at J; junction bases unmatched: 12. From germline, CDR1 is MRHNA and CDR2 SNTAGT. The CDR3 spans 16 residues. Here the CDR3 reads CASSDSRDRGSGEQFF. The CDR3 DNA follows: TGTGCCAGCAGTGATAGCCGGGACAGGGGTTCCGGGGAGCAGTTCTTC.

This chain uses TRBV5-4 with TRBJ1-3; TRBD1 aligns across 7 bases. CDR1 is SGHNT and CDR2 is YYREEE in the germline V gene (reference sequence). V shed 4 bases, J shed 8 bases, and the junction held 6 bases outside the gene matches. The CDR3 covers 13 residues. Written as DNA, the CDR3 is TGTGCCAGCAGCCAACGACAGGGTGACACCATATATTTT. Amino acid sequence: CASSQRQGDTIYF. Using reference TRBV5-4 and TRBJ1-3 for the parts outside the CDR3, the full variable domain is ETGVTQSPTHLIKTRGQQVTLRCSSQSGHNTVSWYQQALGQGPQFIFQYYREEENGRGNFPPRFSGLQFPNYSSELNVNALELDDSALYLCASSQRQGDTIYFGEGSWLTVV.

This clone was observed once. The chain couples TRBV5-8 to TRBJ2-6, with TRBD1 identical over 7 bases. Germline V gene lookup returns CDR1 SGHTS and CDR2 YDEGEE. The V and J ends lost 2 bases and 2 bases, in that order; junction bases with no gene match: 1. The CDR3 is 15 amino acids. The DNA of the CDR3 is TGTGCCAGCAGCTTCGACAGGGCTGGGGCCAACGTCCTGACTTTC. Protein product: CASSFDRAGANVLTF.